This T cell receptor beta chain derives from a study of T cell changes during pregnancy in multiple sclerosis. Germline CDR1 is SEHNR and CDR2 is FQNEAQ (reference sequence). Trimming stripped 2 bases from V and 3 bases from J, with 13 bases between. The CDR3 is 16 residues long. Only in-frame clones appear in the TCRdb table, and some are missing; sequencing was by immunoSEQ multiplex PCR. In the table there are some 30,000 clones, roughly nine tenths of which are singletons. The rearrangement links TRBV7-9 to TRBJ1-4, with no clear D. Sample: CD8+ T cells from peripheral blood mononuclear cells, taken in the second trimester of pregnancy. This TCR was recovered from a female donor with multiple sclerosis, enrolled in a pregnancy study. CDR3 loop: CASSLMEPPANEKLFF. Here the CDR3 DNA reads TGTGCCAGCAGCTTAATGGAGCCGCCTGCTAATGAAAAACTGTTTTTT.